Presented here are 23 T cell receptor beta chains from one specimen sequenced in a study of blood T cell repertoires in COVID-19. Sequenced by immunoSEQ multiplex PCR; TCRdb stores in-frame clones only, minus some. The sample lists around 500,000 clones, over 75% seen once, with about 3% in the top ten. Material: peripheral blood. All receptors come from a human donor in a cohort sampled during active COVID-19.

This rearrangement joins TRBV7-2 to TRBJ1-6; 8 nucleotides align to TRBD1. Germline CDR1 is SGHTA and CDR2 is FQGNSA. The CDR3 is 15 residues long. The V gene end was trimmed by 5 bases and the J gene end by 5 bases; junction bases not matched to a gene: 5. The CDR3 bases are TGTGCCAGCAGCACCCGGGGACAGGATAATTCACCCCTCCACTTT. Its protein is CASSTRGQDNSPLHF.

V is TRBV19 and J is TRBJ1-5, with D tentatively TRBD1 (5 bases). V was cut by 3 bases and J by 9 bases, with 15 bases left in between. The CDR3 is made up of 14 amino acids. Germline V gives CDR1 LNHDA, CDR2 SQIVND (reference sequence). CDR3 protein: CASSIIQGQGPQHF. Here the CDR3 DNA reads TGTGCCAGTAGTATTATCCAGGGCCAGGGGCCCCAGCATTTT.

The chain uses TRBV5-1 and TRBJ1-4; D may be TRBD1 (6 bases). There are 13 residues in the CDR3. With 4 bases removed from V and 5 bases from J, the gap between germline ends came to 9 bases. In germline, CDR1 is SGHRS, CDR2 YFSETQ. The CDR3 sequence is CASSLGQNEKLFF. For the CDR3, the DNA is TGCGCCAGCAGCCTTGGACAGAATGAAAAACTGTTTTTT.

The V call is TRBV6-4, the J call TRBJ2-1; 15 positions agree with TRBD2. The junction had 2 bases not matched to a gene; V was cut back by 5 bases and J by 6 bases. CDR3 length equals 15 residues. Germline-derived CDR1 and CDR2 are MRHNA and SNTAGT. CDR3 coding DNA: TGTGCCAGCAGTTCGGGACTAGCGGGGGGCAATGAGCAGTTCTTC. The encoded protein is CASSSGLAGGNEQFF.

The chain links TRBV20-1 to TRBJ1-5; 9 bases map to TRBD1. The germline V gene has CDR1 DFQATT and CDR2 SNEGSKA (reference sequence). This CDR3 comprises 16 residues. The V segment lost 3 bases and the J segment 7 bases; nucleotides outside the gene matches: 13. The DNA for the CDR3 is TGCAGTGCTAGTTCCCATCCGGGACAGGGCACCCAGCCCCAGCATTTT. This encodes CSASSHPGQGTQPQHF.

V gene TRBV11-1 combines with J gene TRBJ2-5; perhaps TRBD2 as D (6 bases). Germline V gene lookup returns CDR1 SGHAT and CDR2 FQDESV (reference sequence). This CDR3 spans 14 amino acids. Trimming left V 5 bases short and J 0 bases short, with 10 bases between. The CDR3 here is CASSLSGHQETQYF. Here the CDR3 DNA reads TGTGCCAGCAGCCTTAGCGGACACCAAGAGACCCAGTACTTC.

This rearrangement joins TRBV5-3 to TRBJ2-2; D gene unclear. TRBV5-3 is marked as an open reading frame, function uncertain. The CDR3 has 16 amino acids. The V gene lost 3 bases and the J gene lost 5 bases, with 17 bases spanning the gap. This CDR3 is CARSSTWVSQTGELFF. The DNA of the CDR3 is TGTGCCAGAAGCTCTACTTGGGTTAGCCAGACCGGGGAGCTGTTTTTT.

The V gene is TRBV19, the J gene TRBJ1-1, with 7 nucleotides matching TRBD1. Germline assignment: CDR1 LNHDA and CDR2 SQIVND (reference sequence). The V segment lost 4 bases and the J segment 1 base; nucleotides outside the gene matches: 9. This CDR3 has 16 residues. The CDR3, as DNA: TGTGCCAGTAGTACATATCCGGGACAGAGGAACACTGAAGCTTTCTTT. Translation: CASSTYPGQRNTEAFF.

A note on this clone: The CDR3 ends on some other residue instead of the conserved phenylalanine or tryptophan, so this is likely a read error. The DNA is omitted, as the CDR3 cannot be located on it reliably, and the CDR3 follows TCRdb's listing. The V gene is TRBV24-1, the J gene TRBJ2-7; the D call in the table, TRBD1, was not verified against the DNA. Germline-derived CDR1 and CDR2 are KGHDR and SFDVKD. The CDR3 length equals 14 residues, ends included. CDR3 sequence: CATSDPPTRDRGII.

This chain joins TRBV15 and TRBJ1-1, with 7 bases matching TRBD1. This CDR3 is built from 13 residues. Losses at the gene ends were 9 bases for V and 2 bases for J; bases not matched to a gene: 6. Germline V gives CDR1 LNHNV, CDR2 YYDKDF (reference sequence). CDR3 loop: CATGDSYNTEAFF. CDR3 sequence (DNA): TGTGCCACGGGGGACAGCTATAACACTGAAGCTTTCTTT.

The CDR3 DNA reads as TGTGCCATCTCCTCGGGAGTCATCGACACCATATATTTT. It yields the protein CAISSGVIDTIYF. This chain uses TRBV28 with TRBJ1-3; D unresolved. The CDR3 extends over 13 amino acids. Trimming removed 10 bases from V and 8 bases from J, with 18 bases in between. Germline V CDR1 and CDR2: MDHEN, SYDVKM. The variable domain in full, completed from reference TRBV28 and TRBJ1-3, reads DVKVTQSSRYLVKRTGEKVFLECVQDMDHENMFWYRQDPGLGLRLIYFSYDVKMKEKGDIPEGYSVSREKKERFSLILESASTNQTSMYLCAISSGVIDTIYFGEGSWLTVV.

This clone appeared once. A read error may account for a junction end that differs from germline. The rearrangement joins TRBV5-4 to TRBJ1-1, with 7 bases aligning to TRBD1. The CDR3 has 11 amino acids. The V gene's germline CDR1 is SGHNT and CDR2 YYREEE (reference sequence). CDR3 sequence reads: CASRGGRRQVF. DNA of the CDR3: TGTGCCAGCCGAGGGGGCAGGCGGCAAGTCTTT.

The rearrangement joins TRBV12-5 to TRBJ2-1, with 7 bases fitting TRBD1. This CDR3 is 14 amino acids long. Germline assignment: CDR1 LGHNT and CDR2 FRNRAP. V was clipped by 6 bases and J by 7 bases; unmatched bases: 9. CDR3 nucleotide sequence: TGTGCTAGTGGGCCGGGACAGATAGGGAATGAGCAGTTCTTC. It encodes CASGPGQIGNEQFF.

The rearrangement uses TRBV12-3 or TRBV12-4 and TRBJ2-7; D may be TRBD2 (5 bases). V was trimmed by 6 bases and J by 0 bases, leaving 9 bases between them. This CDR3 is 13 amino acids long. CDR3 coding DNA: TGTGCCAGCAGGCTACTAGACTCCTACGAGCAGTACTTC. It encodes CASRLLDSYEQYF.

This sequence joins TRBV6-6 and TRBJ1-2, with no clear D. Germline CDR1 and CDR2: MNHNY and SVGAGI (reference sequence). This CDR3 has 14 amino acids. Trimming removed 4 bases from V and 8 bases from J, with 17 bases in between. CDR3 nucleotides: TGTGCCAGCAGTTCCACGGGTCGTCGATCGGGCTACACCTTC. Protein product: CASSSTGRRSGYTF.

The V gene is TRBV27, the J gene TRBJ2-3; no reliable D call. Germline values: CDR1 MNHEY, CDR2 SMNVEV (reference sequence). The CDR3 is 15 residues long. V lost 4 bases and J 3 bases, leaving 14 bases between the germline ends. CDR3 protein: CASSWQPTATDTQYF. For the CDR3, the DNA is TGTGCCAGCAGTTGGCAGCCAACAGCAACAGATACGCAGTATTTT.

The rearrangement joins TRBV6-6 to TRBJ2-7; D gene ambiguous. Germline values: CDR1 MNHNY, CDR2 SVGAGI (reference sequence). CDR3 length: 12 residues. The ends were cut back, 10 bases at V and 0 bases at J, with 10 bases in the middle. CDR3 protein: CATFSPSYEQYF. CDR3 in DNA: TGTGCCACCTTCAGTCCCTCCTACGAGCAGTACTTC.

CDR3 in DNA: TGTGCCAGTAGTATGCGGGAGTGGTGGACCGGGGAGCTGTTTTTT. Translating it yields CASSMREWWTGELFF. This chain links TRBV19 with TRBJ2-2; 7 bases align to TRBD2. The CDR3 runs 15 residues. Germline values: CDR1 LNHDA, CDR2 SQIVND (reference sequence). V lost 3 bases to trimming and J lost 5 bases; unmatched junction nucleotides: 6.

The chain recombines TRBV6-5 with TRBJ1-2; the match to TRBD1 covers 7 bases. The CDR3 consists of 15 residues. After removal of 6 bases from V and 0 bases from J, the junction contained 7 bases not matched to a gene. Germline V gene lookup returns CDR1 MNHEY and CDR2 SVGAGI. CDR3 in DNA: TGTGCCAGCAGACGGGGACAGCCAACTAACTATGGCTACACCTTC. Amino acids: CASRRGQPTNYGYTF.

The rearrangement uses TRBV7-5 and TRBJ1-2; TRBD1, the table's D call, was not compared with the DNA. TRBV7-5 constitutes a pseudogene. The CDR3 extends over 12 amino acids. The CDR3 DNA reads as TGTGGGGAAAGGACAGGGGAGGTTGGCTACACCTTC. As protein: CGERTGEVGYTF.

This clone has a handful of counts. V is TRBV7-9 and J is TRBJ1-2, with TRBD1 identical over 8 bases. The V segment lost 3 bases and the J segment 7 bases; nucleotides outside the gene matches: 13. Germline V CDR1 and CDR2: SEHNR, FQNEAQ (reference sequence). The CDR3 extends over 16 amino acids. CDR3 in DNA: TGTGCCAGCAGCTTTGGACAGGGCTATGAATCCGTTGGCTACACCTTC. Translated, it gives CASSFGQGYESVGYTF. The full variable domain, with the rest looked up from reference TRBV7-9 and TRBJ1-2, is DTGVSQNPRHKITKRGQNVTFRCDPISEHNRLYWYRQTLGQGPEFLTYFQNEAQLEKSRLLSDRFSAERPKGSFSTLEIQRTEQGDSAMYLCASSFGQGYESVGYTFGSGTRLTVV.

The chain couples TRBV9 to TRBJ1-6; TRBD1 matches at 9 bases. Per the germline V gene, CDR1 is SGDLS and CDR2 is YYNGEE. Trimming removed 2 bases from V and 9 bases from J; junction bases left unmatched: 6. This CDR3 contains 15 residues. For the CDR3, the DNA is TGTGCCAGCAGCGTGGGACAGGGTATAGGTTCACCCCTCCACTTT. Protein product: CASSVGQGIGSPLHF.

CDR3 sequence reads: CASSPFSSGLNNEQFF. The CDR3 DNA is TGTGCCAGCTCACCATTTTCGAGCGGGCTTAACAATGAGCAGTTCTTC. This rearrangement joins TRBV18 to TRBJ2-1; D perhaps matches TRBD2 (6 bases). From germline, CDR1 is KGHSH and CDR2 LQKENI. Trimming stripped 2 bases from V and 5 bases from J, with 16 bases between. The CDR3 is 16 residues long.